This is a list of T cell receptor beta chains from one sample in a study of T cells in Graves' hyperthyroidism and ophthalmopathy. TCRdb itself ran the multiplex PCR reads through MiXCR, one entry per CDR3 protein. In the table there are hundreds of thousands of distinct CDR3 sequences, around 15% of which are singletons. The material sequenced was blood. Every receptor here comes from a woman between 18 and 29 years old with Graves' hyperthyroidism. The CDR3 runs from the conserved cysteine through the conserved F or W. A D gene is named only where the DNA matches it firmly. Only part of the rows carry a size: once, few, many, or a class if the clone is expanded.

>15|TRBJ2-1|many|TRBD2|TRBV30
CACTSASGKYNEQFF
TGTGCCTGCACCAGTGCTAGCGGGAAATACAATGAGCAGTTCTTC
>12|TRBJ2-2|many|NA|TRBV12-3/TRBV12-4
CASRLDLWELFF
TGTGCCAGCAGACTTGACCTGTGGGAGCTGTTTTTT
>15|TRBJ2-3|many|TRBD2|TRBV11-2
CASSFSAGDADTQYF
TGTGCCAGCAGCTTTAGCGCGGGAGACGCGGATACGCAGTATTTT
>14|TRBJ1-3|few|NA|TRBV5-1
CASSLDGAGNTIYF
TGCGCCAGCAGCTTGGATGGGGCTGGAAACACCATATATTTT
>15|TRBJ1-1|few|NA|TRBV5-8
CASSLGQFMNTEAFF
TGTGCCAGCAGCTTGGGACAGTTCATGAACACTGAAGCTTTCTTT
>13|TRBJ2-7|many|NA|TRBV2
CASSRTWSDEQYF
TGTGCCAGCAGCCGCACCTGGAGTGACGAGCAGTACTTC
>13|TRBJ2-7|few|NA|TRBV9
CASSVHGADEQYF
TGTGCCAGCAGCGTACACGGGGCGGACGAGCAGTACTTC
>16|TRBJ2-7|many|TRBD1|TRBV28
CASRKTRDRGSHEQYF
TGTGCCAGCAGAAAAACCCGGGACAGGGGTTCCCACGAGCAGTACTTC
>17|TRBJ2-1|NA|TRBD2|TRBV28
CASSQNGLAGGLNEQFF
TGTGCCAGCAGCCAAAATGGTCTAGCGGGAGGTTTAAATGAGCAGTTCTTC
>18|TRBJ2-2|many|NA|TRBV7-9
CASTTRGTGTANTGELFF
TGTGCCAGCACCACTAGGGGAACCGGGACGGCGAACACCGGGGAGCTGTTTTTT
>14|TRBJ2-7|few|NA|TRBV7-9
CASSLVPKGHEQYF
TGTGCCAGCAGCTTAGTGCCAAAGGGCCACGAGCAGTACTTC
>15|TRBJ2-1|many|TRBD2|TRBV2
CAIHTTGTIINEQFF
TGTGCCATCCACACCACCGGGACTATTATCAATGAGCAGTTCTTC
>19|TRBJ1-5|NA|NA|TRBV6-5
CASSYILRRQWYSNQPQHF
TGTGCCAGCAGTTACATCCTCCGCAGACAATGGTATAGCAATCAGCCCCAGCATTTT
>15|TRBJ2-2|NA|NA|TRBV29-1
CSVGARVSDTGELFF
TGCAGCGTTGGCGCGCGGGTTTCCGACACCGGGGAGCTGTTTTTT
>18|TRBJ2-3|NA|NA|TRBV4-3
CASSQDKGDRLAGDTQYF
TGCGCCAGCAGCCAAGATAAGGGGGACCGCCTTGCGGGAGATACGCAGTATTTT
>13|TRBJ2-7|many|NA|TRBV3-1
CASSPFLGYEQYF
TGTGCCAGCAGCCCTTTCCTAGGGTACGAGCAGTACTTC
>16|TRBJ2-7|few|TRBD2|TRBV4-1
CASALAGGRASYEQYF
TGCGCCAGCGCACTGGCTGGTGGGAGGGCCTCCTACGAGCAGTACTTC
>13|TRBJ2-5|NA|NA|TRBV11-2
CASRRIGQETQYF
TGTGCCAGCAGGCGAATCGGCCAAGAGACCCAGTACTTC
>17|TRBJ2-3|NA|TRBD2|TRBV4-1
CASSRGGLAGEAVTQYF
TGCGCCAGCAGCCGCGGGGGACTAGCGGGAGAAGCGGTTACGCAGTATTTT
>15|TRBJ2-5|many|TRBD2|TRBV7-9
CASSIAGGTQETQYF
TGTGCCAGCAGCATAGCGGGAGGTACCCAAGAGACCCAGTACTTC
>15|TRBJ2-1|many|TRBD2|TRBV29-1
CSVEVGLAGAREQFF
TGCAGCGTTGAAGTGGGCCTAGCGGGAGCCCGTGAGCAGTTCTTC
>17|TRBJ1-2|many|NA|TRBV7-9
CASSLKPPVTANYGYTF
TGTGCCAGCAGCTTAAAACCCCCGGTGACAGCTAACTATGGCTACACCTTC
>14|TRBJ1-3|few|TRBD1|TRBV7-6
CASRKGTAGNTIYF
TGTGCCAGCAGAAAAGGGACAGCTGGAAACACCATATATTTT
>14|TRBJ1-1|many|NA|TRBV20-1
CSVWEGTPNTEAFF
TGCAGTGTTTGGGAAGGCACACCGAACACTGAAGCTTTCTTT
>16|TRBJ2-1|few|TRBD2|TRBV20-1
CSARVSGPRSYNEQFF
TGCAGTGCTAGAGTTAGCGGGCCACGCTCCTACAATGAGCAGTTCTTC
>14|TRBJ1-1|NA|NA|TRBV5-8
CASSLAEGRTEAFF
TGTGCCAGCAGCTTGGCCGAGGGTCGGACTGAAGCTTTCTTT
>15|TRBJ2-5|NA|TRBD2|TRBV12-3/TRBV12-4
CASGQAGVAEETQYF
TGTGCCAGCGGACAAGCGGGAGTTGCGGAAGAGACCCAGTACTTC
>14|TRBJ2-7|many|NA|TRBV7-2
CASNVGYVIHEQYF
TGTGCCAGCAATGTGGGGTACGTTATCCACGAGCAGTACTTC
>14|TRBJ2-7|few|NA|TRBV4-1
CASSQQPDFYEQYF
TGCGCCAGCAGCCAACAACCGGACTTCTACGAGCAGTACTTC
>13|TRBJ1-5|many|NA|TRBV10-3
CAISKSPDQPQHF
TGTGCCATCAGTAAGAGCCCAGATCAGCCCCAGCATTTT
>14|TRBJ2-7|NA|NA|TRBV4-1
CASSLPSVSYEQYF
TGCGCCAGCAGCCTTCCTAGCGTATCCTACGAGCAGTACTTC
>18|TRBJ1-1|few|NA|TRBV4-3
CASSQEERYQYMNTEAFF
TGCGCCAGCAGCCAAGAAGAGAGGTATCAGTACATGAACACTGAAGCTTTCTTT
>12|TRBJ2-3|many|NA|TRBV30
CAWSPSEDTQYF
TGTGCCTGGAGTCCCTCCGAAGATACGCAGTATTTT
>17|TRBJ2-3|NA|TRBD1|TRBV6-1
CASSNRGRLGNTDTQYF
TGTGCCAGCAGTAACAGGGGGCGGCTAGGGAACACAGATACGCAGTATTTT
>15|TRBJ2-7|few|NA|TRBV4-1
CASSSRGERQYEQYF
TGCGCCAGCAGCTCCCGGGGAGAGAGGCAGTACGAGCAGTACTTC
>17|TRBJ1-1|few|NA|TRBV3-1
CASSQTGGGWWNTEAFF
TGTGCCAGCAGCCAGACAGGCGGCGGATGGTGGAACACTGAAGCTTTCTTT
>14|TRBJ2-3|NA|TRBD1|TRBV5-1
CASSLTGGIDTQYF
TGCGCCAGCAGCTTAACAGGGGGCATAGATACGCAGTATTTT
>15|TRBJ2-3|many|NA|TRBV11-2
CASSSWTRGADTQYF
TGTGCCAGCAGCTCATGGACTAGGGGGGCAGATACGCAGTATTTT
>14|TRBJ2-7|many|NA|TRBV19
CASSIDSGTYEQYF
TGTGCCAGTAGTATAGATTCAGGTACCTACGAGCAGTACTTC
>12|TRBJ1-5|NA|NA|TRBV29-1
CSVGQPNQPQHF
TGCAGCGTCGGGCAGCCGAATCAGCCCCAGCATTTT
>14|TRBJ1-5|many|NA|TRBV2
CASSDRLLNQPQHF
TGTGCCAGCAGTGACAGGCTTTTAAATCAGCCCCAGCATTTT
>13|TRBJ1-3|NA|NA|TRBV4-1
CASSQISGNTIYF
TGCGCCAGCAGCCAGATCTCTGGAAACACCATATATTTT
>13|TRBJ1-1|NA|NA|TRBV20-1
CSARVASNTEAFF
TGCAGTGCTAGAGTAGCCTCGAACACTGAAGCTTTCTTT
>15|TRBJ2-3|many|NA|TRBV27
CASSLIGGHTDTQYF
TGTGCCAGCAGTTTAATAGGGGGTCATACAGATACGCAGTATTTT
>15|TRBJ1-2|NA|TRBD1|TRBV25-1
CASSELGTGPADYTF
TGTGCCAGCAGTGAATTGGGGACAGGGCCGGCTGACTACACCTTC
>15|TRBJ1-1|many|NA|TRBV3-1
CASRRDRSMNTEAFF
TGTGCCAGCAGGAGAGACAGATCGATGAACACTGAAGCTTTCTTT
>14|TRBJ1-4|NA|TRBD1|TRBV27
CASSLWGTAEKLFF
TGTGCCAGCAGTTTATGGGGGACAGCCGAAAAACTGTTTTTT
>12|TRBJ2-7|many|NA|TRBV28
CASSPTWYEQYF
TGTGCCAGCAGTCCCACGTGGTACGAGCAGTACTTC
>13|TRBJ2-7|NA|NA|TRBV27
CASSGHPLGEQYF
TGTGCCAGCAGTGGGCACCCTCTTGGCGAGCAGTACTTC
>16|TRBJ1-1|NA|TRBD1|TRBV18
CASSPGGGRMNTEAFF
TGTGCCAGCTCCCCAGGGGGTGGAAGGATGAACACTGAAGCTTTCTTT
>14|TRBJ1-1|many|NA|TRBV4-1
CASSPPSENTEAFF
TGCGCCAGCAGCCCCCCTTCTGAGAACACTGAAGCTTTCTTT
>17|TRBJ2-3|NA|NA|TRBV9
CASSVNQETVPTDTQYF
TGTGCCAGCAGCGTAAACCAGGAGACAGTACCCACAGATACGCAGTATTTT
>15|TRBJ2-3|few|TRBD2|TRBV7-3
CASSLTGGSSDTQYF
TGTGCCAGCAGCTTAACGGGCGGGAGCTCAGATACGCAGTATTTT
>16|TRBJ1-2|few|TRBD1|TRBV29-1
CSVEDPTGGANYGYTF
TGCAGCGTTGAAGATCCGACAGGGGGCGCTAACTATGGCTACACCTTC
>14|TRBJ2-5|many|NA|TRBV18
CASSRLGGQETQYF
TGTGCCAGCTCACGCCTTGGGGGGCAAGAGACCCAGTACTTC
>9|TRBJ1-2|NA|NA|TRBV20-1
CGLEYGYTF
TGCGGACTTGAGTATGGCTACACCTTC
>13|TRBJ2-2|NA|NA|TRBV20-1
CSARTASTGELFF
TGCAGTGCGAGGACAGCCAGCACCGGGGAGCTGTTTTTT